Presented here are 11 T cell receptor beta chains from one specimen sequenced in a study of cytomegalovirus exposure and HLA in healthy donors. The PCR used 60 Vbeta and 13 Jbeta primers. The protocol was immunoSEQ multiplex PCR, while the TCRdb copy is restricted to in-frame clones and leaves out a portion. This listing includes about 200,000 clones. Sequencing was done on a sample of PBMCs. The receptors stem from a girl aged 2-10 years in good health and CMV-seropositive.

CDR3 sequence: CASSLGTSGSYEQYF. In DNA, the CDR3 is TGTGCCAGCAGTCTAGGGACTAGCGGCTCCTACGAGCAGTACTTC. The chain uses TRBV27 and TRBJ2-7; 11 nucleotides match TRBD2. The CDR3 covers 15 residues. The germline CDR1 and CDR2 sequences are MNHEY and SMNVEV (reference sequence). After removal of 5 bases from V and 0 bases from J, the junction contained 3 bases not matched to a gene.

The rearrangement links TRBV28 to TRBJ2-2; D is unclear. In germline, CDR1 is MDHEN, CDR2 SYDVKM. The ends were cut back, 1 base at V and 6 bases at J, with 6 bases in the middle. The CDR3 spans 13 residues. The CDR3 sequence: CASSLLGPGELFF. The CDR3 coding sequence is TGTGCCAGCAGTTTATTGGGCCCCGGGGAGCTGTTTTTT.

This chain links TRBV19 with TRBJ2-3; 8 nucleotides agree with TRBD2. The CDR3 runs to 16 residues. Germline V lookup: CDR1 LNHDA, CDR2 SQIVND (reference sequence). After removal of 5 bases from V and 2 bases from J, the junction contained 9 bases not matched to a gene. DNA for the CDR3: TGTGCCAGTAGTGGACTAGCACAAACCTTCACAGATACGCAGTATTTT. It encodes CASSGLAQTFTDTQYF.

The CDR3 bases are TGCGCCAGCAGGGACCAAGGGGGACTACCAACCGGGGAGCTGTTTTTT. Translating it yields CASRDQGGLPTGELFF. The chain links TRBV5-1 to TRBJ2-2, with D perhaps matching TRBD2 (7 bases). Germline V gene lookup returns CDR1 SGHRS and CDR2 YFSETQ. This CDR3 has 16 amino acids. The ends were cut back, 5 bases at V and 5 bases at J, with 19 bases in the middle.

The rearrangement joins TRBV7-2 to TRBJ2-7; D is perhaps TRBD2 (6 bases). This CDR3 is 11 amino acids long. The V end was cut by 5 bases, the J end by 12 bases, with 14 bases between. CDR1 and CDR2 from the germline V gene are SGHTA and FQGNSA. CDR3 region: CASSGGQGSYF. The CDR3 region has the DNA TGTGCCAGCAGCGGAGGGCAGGGTTCGTACTTC.

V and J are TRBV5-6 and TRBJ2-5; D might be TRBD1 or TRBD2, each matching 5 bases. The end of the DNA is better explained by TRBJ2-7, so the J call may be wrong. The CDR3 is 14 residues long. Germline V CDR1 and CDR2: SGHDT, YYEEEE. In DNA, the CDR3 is TGTGCCAGCAGCGTGGGACGGAGCTCCTACGAGCAGTACTTC. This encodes CASSVGRSSYEQYF.

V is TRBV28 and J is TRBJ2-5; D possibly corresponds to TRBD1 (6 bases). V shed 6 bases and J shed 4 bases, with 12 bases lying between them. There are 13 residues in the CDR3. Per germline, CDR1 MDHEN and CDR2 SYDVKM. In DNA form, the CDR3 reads TGTGCCAGCAGGGAACAGGGTGGAGAGACCCAGTACTTC. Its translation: CASREQGGETQYF.

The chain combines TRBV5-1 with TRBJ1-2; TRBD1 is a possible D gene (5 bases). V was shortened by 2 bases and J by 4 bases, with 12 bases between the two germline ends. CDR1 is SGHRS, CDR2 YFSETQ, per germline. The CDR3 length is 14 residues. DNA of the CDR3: TGCGCCAGCAGCTTAGGGACTGAAGGCTATGGCTACACCTTC. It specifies CASSLGTEGYGYTF.

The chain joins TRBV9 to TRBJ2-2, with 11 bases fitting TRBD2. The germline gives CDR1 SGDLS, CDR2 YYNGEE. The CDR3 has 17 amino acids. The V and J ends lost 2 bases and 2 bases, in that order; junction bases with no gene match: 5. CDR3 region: CASSVLAGGSNTGELFF. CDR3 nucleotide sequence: TGTGCCAGCAGCGTGCTAGCGGGAGGTTCCAACACCGGGGAGCTGTTTTTT.

In DNA form, the CDR3 reads TGTGCCAGCAGCCCCCCCTCGGCCTACAATGAGCAGTTCTTC. Translated, it gives CASSPPSAYNEQFF. V gene TRBV13 combines with J gene TRBJ2-1; no reliable D call. There are 14 residues in the CDR3. Germline values: CDR1 PRHDT, CDR2 FYEKMQ (reference sequence). V was pared by 5 bases and J by 2 bases, with 10 bases between.

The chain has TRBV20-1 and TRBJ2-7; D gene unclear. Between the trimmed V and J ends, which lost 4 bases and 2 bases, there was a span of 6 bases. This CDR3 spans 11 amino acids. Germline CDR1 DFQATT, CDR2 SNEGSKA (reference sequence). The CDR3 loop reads CSAIQTYEQYF. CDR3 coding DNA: TGCAGTGCTATCCAAACCTACGAGCAGTACTTC.